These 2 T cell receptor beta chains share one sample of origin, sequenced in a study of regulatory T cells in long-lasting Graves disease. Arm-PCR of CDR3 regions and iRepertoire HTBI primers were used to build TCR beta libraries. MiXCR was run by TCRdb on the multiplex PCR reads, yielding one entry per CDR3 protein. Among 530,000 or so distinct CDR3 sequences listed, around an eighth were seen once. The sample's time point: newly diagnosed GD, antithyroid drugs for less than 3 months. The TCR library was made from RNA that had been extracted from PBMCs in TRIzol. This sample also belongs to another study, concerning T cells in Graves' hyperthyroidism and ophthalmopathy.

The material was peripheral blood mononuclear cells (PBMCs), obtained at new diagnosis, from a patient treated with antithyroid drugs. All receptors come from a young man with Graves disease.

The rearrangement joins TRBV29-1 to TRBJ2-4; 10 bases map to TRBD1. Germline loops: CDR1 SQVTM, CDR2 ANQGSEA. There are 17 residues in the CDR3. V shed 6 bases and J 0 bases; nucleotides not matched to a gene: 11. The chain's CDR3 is CSVEFWGQGLAKNIQYF. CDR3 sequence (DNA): TGCAGCGTGGAATTCTGGGGACAGGGGCTAGCCAAAAACATTCAGTACTTC.

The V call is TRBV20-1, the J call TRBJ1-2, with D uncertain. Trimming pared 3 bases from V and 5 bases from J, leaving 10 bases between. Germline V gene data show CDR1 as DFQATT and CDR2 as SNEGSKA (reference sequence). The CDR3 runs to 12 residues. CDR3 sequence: CSASRERYGYTF. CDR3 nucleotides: TGCAGTGCTAGCCGGGAAAGGTATGGCTACACCTTC.